The clone carrying this T cell receptor beta chain showed up just a few times. Its antigen is not known. These data come from a study of cytomegalovirus exposure and HLA in healthy donors. Findings and caveats of the study: Specificity for CMV antigens was confirmed in vitro for a few of the CMV-associated chains.

The CDR3 totals 15 residues. The V segment lost 5 bases and the J segment 11 bases; nucleotides outside the gene matches: 16. Germline-derived CDR1 and CDR2 are SEHNR and FQNEAQ (reference sequence). PCR employed 60 Vbeta and 13 Jbeta primers. Generated by immunoSEQ multiplex PCR, the TCRdb table keeps only in-frame clones and is missing some. The table includes over 150,000 clones, around 80% detected once. The sequenced sample consisted of PBMCs. J is TRBJ1-1 and V is TRBV7-9; 8 nucleotides match TRBD1. This clonotype was sampled from a boy aged 2-15 years in good health and CMV-seronegative. CDR3 bases: TGTGCCAGCAGCCCTCCTGCTGCAGGGGGCATAGAGGCTTTCTTT. Its protein product is CASSPPAAGGIEAFF.